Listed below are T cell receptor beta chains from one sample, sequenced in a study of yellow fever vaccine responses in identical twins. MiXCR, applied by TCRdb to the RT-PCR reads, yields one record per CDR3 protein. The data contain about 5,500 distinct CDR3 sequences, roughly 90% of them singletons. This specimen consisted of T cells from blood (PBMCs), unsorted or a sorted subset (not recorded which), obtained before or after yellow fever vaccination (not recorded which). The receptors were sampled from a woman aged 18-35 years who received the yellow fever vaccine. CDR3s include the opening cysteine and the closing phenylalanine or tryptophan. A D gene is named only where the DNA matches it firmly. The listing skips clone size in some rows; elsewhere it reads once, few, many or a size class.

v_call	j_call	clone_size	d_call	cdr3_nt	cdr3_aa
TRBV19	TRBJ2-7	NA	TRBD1	TGTGCCAGTAGTATGACAGGGTACGAGCAGTACTTC	CASSMTGYEQYF
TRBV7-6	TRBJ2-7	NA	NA	TGTGCCAGCAGCCTTCTAATTGGAGTTTCCTACGAGCAGTACTTC	CASSLLIGVSYEQYF
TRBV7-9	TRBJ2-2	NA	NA	TGTGCCAGCGAGAGGAGTTCCACCGGGGAGCTGTTTTTT	CASERSSTGELFF
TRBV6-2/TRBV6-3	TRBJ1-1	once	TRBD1	TGTGCCAGCAGTTTCGGACAGGGTGCCACTGAAGCTTTCTTT	CASSFGQGATEAFF
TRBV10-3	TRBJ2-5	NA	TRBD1	TGTGCCATCAGTAGCCCGGGACAGGGGGCTGAGACCCAGTACTTC	CAISSPGQGAETQYF
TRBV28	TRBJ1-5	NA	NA	TGTGCCACCCGCCGAGCGGGTGGGCAGCCCCAGCATTTT	CATRRAGGQPQHF
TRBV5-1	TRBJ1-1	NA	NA	TGCGCCAGCAGCTTGGGTAAGAACACTGAAGCTTTCTTT	CASSLGKNTEAFF
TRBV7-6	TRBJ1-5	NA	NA	TGTGCCAGCAGCCCCAGTCGAGATCAGCCCCAGCATTTT	CASSPSRDQPQHF
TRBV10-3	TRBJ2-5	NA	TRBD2	TGTGCCATCAGTGAACCACTAGCGGGAGTAAGGGGCCAAGAGACCCAGTACTTC	CAISEPLAGVRGQETQYF
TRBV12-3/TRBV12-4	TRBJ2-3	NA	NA	TGTGCCAGCAGCTCCCCTTCCGCAGATACGCAGTATTTT	CASSSPSADTQYF
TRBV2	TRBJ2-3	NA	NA	TGTGCCAGCAGTGCAATTGATACGCAGTATTTT	CASSAIDTQYF
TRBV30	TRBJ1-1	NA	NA	TGTGCCTGGAGTTCCCAGGACACTGAAGCTTTCTTT	CAWSSQDTEAFF
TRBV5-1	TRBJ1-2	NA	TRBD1	TGCGCCAGCAGCGGGGACAGGGTACATGGCTACACCTTC	CASSGDRVHGYTF
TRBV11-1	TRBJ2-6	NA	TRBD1	TGTGCCAGCAGCTTAGGACAGGGAGTGGGATCTGGGGCCAACGTCCTGACTTTC	CASSLGQGVGSGANVLTF
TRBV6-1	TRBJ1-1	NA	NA	TGTGCCAGCACTGGGAGCGGGAACACTGAAGCTTTCTTT	CASTGSGNTEAFF
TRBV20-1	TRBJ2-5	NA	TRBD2	TGCAGTGCTAGAGATCTACTAGCGGAGCAAGAGACCCAGTACTTC	CSARDLLAEQETQYF
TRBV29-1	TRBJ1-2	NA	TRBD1	TGCAGCGTGGGACGAACAGGGGGCTATGGCTACACCTTC	CSVGRTGGYGYTF
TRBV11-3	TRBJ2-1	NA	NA	TGTGCCAGCAGCTTATCGAAGGGGACCTACAATGAGCAGTTCTTC	CASSLSKGTYNEQFF
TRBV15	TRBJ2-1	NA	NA	TGTGCCACCAGCAGAGACCCAGGGGCTGACTACAATGAGCAGTTCTTC	CATSRDPGADYNEQFF
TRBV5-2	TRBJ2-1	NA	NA	TGTGCCAGCAAGATCTCTAGCGGGAGCTCCTACAATGAGCAGTTCTTC	CASKISSGSSYNEQFF
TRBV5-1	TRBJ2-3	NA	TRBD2	TGCGCCAGCAGCTTCCAGGCTAGCGGGAGGACAGATACGCAGTATTTT	CASSFQASGRTDTQYF
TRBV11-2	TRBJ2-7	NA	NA	TGTGCCAGCAGCCGCGGGACAGCCTACGAGCAGTACTTC	CASSRGTAYEQYF
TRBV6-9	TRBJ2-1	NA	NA	TGTGCCAGCAGTTATTCCAATACGGACAATGAGCAGTTCTTC	CASSYSNTDNEQFF